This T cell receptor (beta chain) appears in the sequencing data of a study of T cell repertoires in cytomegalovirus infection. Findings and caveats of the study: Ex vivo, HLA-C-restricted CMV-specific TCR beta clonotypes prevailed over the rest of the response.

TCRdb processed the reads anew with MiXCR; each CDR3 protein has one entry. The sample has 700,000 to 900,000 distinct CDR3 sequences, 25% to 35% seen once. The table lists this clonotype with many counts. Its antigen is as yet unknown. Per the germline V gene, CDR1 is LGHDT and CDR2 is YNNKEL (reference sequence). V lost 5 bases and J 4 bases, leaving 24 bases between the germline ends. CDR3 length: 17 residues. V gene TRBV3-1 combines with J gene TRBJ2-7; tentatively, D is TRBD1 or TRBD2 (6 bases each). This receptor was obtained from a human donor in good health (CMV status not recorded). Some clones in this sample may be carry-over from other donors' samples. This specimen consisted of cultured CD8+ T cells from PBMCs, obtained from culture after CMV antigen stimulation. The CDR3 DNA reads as TGTGCCAGCAGCTTAACAGGGAGGTCCCAACCAGCTTACGAGCAGTACTTC. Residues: CASSLTGRSQPAYEQYF.